Sequencing of this TCR beta chain was carried out in a study of cytomegalovirus exposure and HLA in healthy donors. Broader study findings: In a later analysis, V- and J-gene trimming of beta chains associated with a DCLRE1C missense variant, replicated independently. A likely sequencing artifact accounted for one observed cluster of highly shared sequence variants.

With respect to this clone: The target antigen is unknown.

The PCR made use of 60 Vbeta and 13 Jbeta primers. Using immunoSEQ multiplex PCR, the repertoire was profiled, and TCRdb retains in-frame clones only, with some absent. Among over 90,000 clones listed, about three quarters were seen once. This CDR3 region has 16 residues. CDR1 LGHNA and CDR2 YNFKEQ come from the germline V gene. V was clipped by 7 bases and J by 6 bases, with 25 bases between them. Sequencing was performed on PBMCs. The origin of this receptor is a woman aged 45-65 years in good health and CMV-seropositive. The chain carries TRBV4-2 and TRBJ2-7; possibly TRBD1 for D (5 bases). The CDR3 nucleotides read TGTGCCAGCAACCAGTGGGGCCCAGTGTTGACGGCCGAGCAGTACTTC. It is translated as CASNQWGPVLTAEQYF.